This T cell receptor (beta chain) was found in a study of T cell repertoires in cytomegalovirus infection. Study context: Indications of both CMV infection and matching HLA type were provided by public TCR beta signatures.

Findings and limits, study-wide: In two of eight donors, the top clonotype was HLA-C-restricted CMV-specific.

About this clonotype itself: The antigen is undetermined.

Unmatched junction bases numbered 11, after V lost 0 bases and J lost 7 bases. This CDR3 contains 18 residues. Germline V gene data show CDR1 as LNHNV and CDR2 as YYDKDF (reference sequence). One entry per CDR3 protein results from TCRdb running MiXCR on the reads. Found here are 450,000 to 650,000 distinct CDR3 sequences, about 40% of them singletons; the top ten hold 48%. This material consisted of cultured PBMCs, taken from culture after CMV antigen stimulation. The TCR originated in a human donor in good health (CMV status not recorded). Some clones in this sample may be carry-over from other donors' samples. V and J are TRBV15 and TRBJ2-1, with TRBD2 matching 11 bases. For the CDR3, the DNA is TGTGCCACCAGCAGAGATCGTGTAGCGGGGGGGCTGGAGAATGAGCAGTTCTTC. The encoded protein is CATSRDRVAGGLENEQFF.